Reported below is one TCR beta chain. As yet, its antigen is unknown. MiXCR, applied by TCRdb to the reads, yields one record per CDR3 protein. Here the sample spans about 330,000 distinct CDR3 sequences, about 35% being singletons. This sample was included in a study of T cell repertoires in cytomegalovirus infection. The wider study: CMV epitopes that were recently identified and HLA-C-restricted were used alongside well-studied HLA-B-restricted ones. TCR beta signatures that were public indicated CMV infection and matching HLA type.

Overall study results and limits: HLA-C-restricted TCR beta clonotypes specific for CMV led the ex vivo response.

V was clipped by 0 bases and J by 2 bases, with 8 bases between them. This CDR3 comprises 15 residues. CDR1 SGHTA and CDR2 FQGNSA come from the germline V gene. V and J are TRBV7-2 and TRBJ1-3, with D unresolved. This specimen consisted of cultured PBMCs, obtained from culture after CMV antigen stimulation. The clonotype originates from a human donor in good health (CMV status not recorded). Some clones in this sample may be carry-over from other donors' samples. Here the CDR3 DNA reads TGTGCCAGCAGCTTAGCCAGAACCCCTGGAAACACCATATATTTT. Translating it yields CASSLARTPGNTIYF.